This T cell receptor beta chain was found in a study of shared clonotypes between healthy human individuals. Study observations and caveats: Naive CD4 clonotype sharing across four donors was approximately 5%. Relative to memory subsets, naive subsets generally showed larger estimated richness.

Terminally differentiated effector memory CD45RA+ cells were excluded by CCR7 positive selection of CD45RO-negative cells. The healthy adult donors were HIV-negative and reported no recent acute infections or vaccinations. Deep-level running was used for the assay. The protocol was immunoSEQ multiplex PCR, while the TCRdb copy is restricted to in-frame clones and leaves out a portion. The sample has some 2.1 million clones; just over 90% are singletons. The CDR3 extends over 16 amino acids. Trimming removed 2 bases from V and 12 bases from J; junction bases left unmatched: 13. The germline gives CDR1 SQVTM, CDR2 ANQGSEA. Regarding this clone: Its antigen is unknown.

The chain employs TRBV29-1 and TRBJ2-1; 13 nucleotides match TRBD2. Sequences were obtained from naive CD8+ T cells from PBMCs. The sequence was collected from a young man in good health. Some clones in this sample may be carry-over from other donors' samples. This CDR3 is CSVESLTSGRAGGQFF. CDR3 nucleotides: TGCAGCGTTGAATCCCTAACTAGCGGGAGGGCCGGCGGGCAGTTCTTC.